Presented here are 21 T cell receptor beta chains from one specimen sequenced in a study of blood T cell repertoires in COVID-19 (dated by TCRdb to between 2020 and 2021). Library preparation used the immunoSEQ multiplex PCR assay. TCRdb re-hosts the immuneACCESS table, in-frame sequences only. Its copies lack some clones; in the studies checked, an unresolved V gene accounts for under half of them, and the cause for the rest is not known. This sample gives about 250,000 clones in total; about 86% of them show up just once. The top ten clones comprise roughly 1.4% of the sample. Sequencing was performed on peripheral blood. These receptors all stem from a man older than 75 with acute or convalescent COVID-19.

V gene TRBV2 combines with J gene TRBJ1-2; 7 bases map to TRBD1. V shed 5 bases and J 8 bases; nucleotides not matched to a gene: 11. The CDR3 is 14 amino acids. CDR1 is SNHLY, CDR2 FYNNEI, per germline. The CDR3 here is CASSKDGQDPGYTF. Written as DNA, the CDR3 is TGTGCCAGCAGTAAAGATGGACAGGACCCGGGCTACACCTTC.

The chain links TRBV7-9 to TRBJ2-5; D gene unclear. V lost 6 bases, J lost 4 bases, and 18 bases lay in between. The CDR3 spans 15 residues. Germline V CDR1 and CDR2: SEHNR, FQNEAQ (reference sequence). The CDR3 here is CASRPKYQVGETQYF. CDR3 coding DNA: TGTGCCAGCAGGCCGAAGTATCAGGTGGGAGAGACCCAGTACTTC.

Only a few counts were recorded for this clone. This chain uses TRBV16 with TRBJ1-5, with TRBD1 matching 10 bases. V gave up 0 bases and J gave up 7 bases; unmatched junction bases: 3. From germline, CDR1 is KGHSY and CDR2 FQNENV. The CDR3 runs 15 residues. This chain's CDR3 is CASSQSGTGEQPQHF. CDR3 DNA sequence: TGTGCCAGCAGCCAATCAGGGACAGGGGAACAGCCCCAGCATTTT.

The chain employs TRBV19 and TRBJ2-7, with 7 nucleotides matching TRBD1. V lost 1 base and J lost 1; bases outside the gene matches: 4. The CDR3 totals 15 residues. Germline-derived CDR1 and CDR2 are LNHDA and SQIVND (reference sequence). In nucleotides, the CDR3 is TGTGCCAGTAGTATAGGAACAGGGGCGTCCTACGAGCAGTACTTC. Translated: CASSIGTGASYEQYF.

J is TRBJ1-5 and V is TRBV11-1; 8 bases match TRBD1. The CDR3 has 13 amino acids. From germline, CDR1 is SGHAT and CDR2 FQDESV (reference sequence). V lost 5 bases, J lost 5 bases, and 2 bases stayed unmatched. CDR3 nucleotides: TGTGCCAGCAGCCCGGACAGGGATCAGCCCCAGCATTTT. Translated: CASSPDRDQPQHF.

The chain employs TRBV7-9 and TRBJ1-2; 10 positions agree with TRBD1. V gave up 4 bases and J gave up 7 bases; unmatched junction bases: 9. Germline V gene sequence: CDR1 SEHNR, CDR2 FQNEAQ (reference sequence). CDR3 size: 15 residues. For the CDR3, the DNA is TGTGCCAGCAGCTCCTCCGGGACAGGGGCATTTGGCTACACCTTC. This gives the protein CASSSSGTGAFGYTF.

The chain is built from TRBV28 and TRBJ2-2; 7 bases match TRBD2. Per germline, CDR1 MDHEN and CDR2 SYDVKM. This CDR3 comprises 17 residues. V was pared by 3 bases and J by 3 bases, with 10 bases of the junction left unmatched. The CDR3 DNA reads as TGTGCCAGCAGTTTTCCGGGAGGTGCCTTTGACACCGGGGAGCTGTTTTTT. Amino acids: CASSFPGGAFDTGELFF. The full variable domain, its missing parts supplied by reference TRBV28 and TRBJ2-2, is DVKVTQSSRYLVKRTGEKVFLECVQDMDHENMFWYRQDPGLGLRLIYFSYDVKMKEKGDIPEGYSVSREKKERFSLILESASTNQTSMYLCASSFPGGAFDTGELFFGEGSRLTVL.

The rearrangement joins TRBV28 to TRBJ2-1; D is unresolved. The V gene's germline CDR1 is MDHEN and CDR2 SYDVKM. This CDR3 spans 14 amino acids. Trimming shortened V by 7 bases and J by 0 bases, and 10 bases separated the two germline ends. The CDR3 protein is CASNPPSSYNEQFF. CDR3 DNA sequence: TGTGCCAGCAACCCGCCGAGCTCCTACAATGAGCAGTTCTTC.

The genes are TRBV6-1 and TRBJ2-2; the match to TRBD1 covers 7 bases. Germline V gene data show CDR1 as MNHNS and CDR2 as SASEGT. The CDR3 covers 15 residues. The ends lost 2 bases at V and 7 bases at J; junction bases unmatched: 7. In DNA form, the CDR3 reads TGTGCCAGCAGTGAAACGACAGGGTATAGCGGGGAGCTGTTTTTT. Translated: CASSETTGYSGELFF.

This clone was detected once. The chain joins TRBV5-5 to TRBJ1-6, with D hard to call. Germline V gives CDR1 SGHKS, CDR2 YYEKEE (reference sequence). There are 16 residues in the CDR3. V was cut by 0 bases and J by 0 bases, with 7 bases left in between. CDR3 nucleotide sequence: TGTGCCAGCAGCTTGGAATCAAACTCCTATAATTCACCCCTCCACTTT. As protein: CASSLESNSYNSPLHF.

In DNA, the CDR3 is TGTGCCAGCAGCCGCCTGACTAGCGGCTACGAGCAGTACTTC. Amino acids: CASSRLTSGYEQYF. The chain joins TRBV4-2 to TRBJ2-7, with 9 bases fitting TRBD2. The CDR3 covers 14 residues. Germline loops: CDR1 LGHNA, CDR2 YNFKEQ. V lost 4 bases to trimming and J lost 3 bases; unmatched junction nucleotides: 4.

CDR3 sequence reads: CASSPTGVSPGNTIYF. The CDR3 DNA is TGTGCCAGCAGTCCTACAGGGGTGTCTCCTGGAAACACCATATATTTT. The chain joins TRBV7-2 to TRBJ1-3, with 7 bases aligning to TRBD1. J gave up 2 bases and V 6 bases, and 10 bases lay outside the gene matches. CDR1 and CDR2 from the germline V gene are SGHTA and FQGNSA. This CDR3 contains 16 residues.

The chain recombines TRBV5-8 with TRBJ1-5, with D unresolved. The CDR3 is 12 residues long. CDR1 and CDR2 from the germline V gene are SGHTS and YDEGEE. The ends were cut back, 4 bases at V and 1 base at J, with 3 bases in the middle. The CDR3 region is CASSPSNQPQHF. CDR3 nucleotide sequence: TGTGCCAGCAGCCCGAGCAATCAGCCCCAGCATTTT. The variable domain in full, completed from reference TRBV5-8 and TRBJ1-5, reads EAGVTQSPTHLIKTRGQQATLRCSPISGHTSVYWYQQALGLGLQFLLWYDEGEERNRGNFPPRFSGRQFPNYSSELNVNALELEDSALYLCASSPSNQPQHFGDGTRLSIL.

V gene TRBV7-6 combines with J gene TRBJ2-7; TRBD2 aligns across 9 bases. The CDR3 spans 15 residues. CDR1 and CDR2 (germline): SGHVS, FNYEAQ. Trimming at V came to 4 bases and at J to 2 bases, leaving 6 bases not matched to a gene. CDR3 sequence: CASSYPGLAAYEQYF. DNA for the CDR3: TGTGCCAGCAGCTACCCGGGACTAGCAGCCTACGAGCAGTACTTC.

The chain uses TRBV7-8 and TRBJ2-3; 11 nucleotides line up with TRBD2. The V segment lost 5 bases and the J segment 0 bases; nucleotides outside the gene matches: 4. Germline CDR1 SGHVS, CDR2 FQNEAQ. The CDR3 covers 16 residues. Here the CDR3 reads CASSPWTSGSTDTQYF. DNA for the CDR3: TGTGCCAGCAGCCCATGGACTAGCGGGAGCACAGATACGCAGTATTTT. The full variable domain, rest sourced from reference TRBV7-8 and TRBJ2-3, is GAGVSQSPRYKVAKRGQDVALRCDPISGHVSLFWYQQALGQGPEFLTYFQNEAQLDKSGLPSDRFFAERPEGSVSTLKIQRTQQEDSAVYLCASSPWTSGSTDTQYFGPGTRLTVL.

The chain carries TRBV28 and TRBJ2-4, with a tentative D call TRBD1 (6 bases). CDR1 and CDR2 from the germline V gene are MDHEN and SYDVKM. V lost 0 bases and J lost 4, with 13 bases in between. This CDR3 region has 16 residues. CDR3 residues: CASSLWVDSRKNIQYF. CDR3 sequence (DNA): TGTGCCAGCAGTTTATGGGTGGACAGCCGAAAAAACATTCAGTACTTC.

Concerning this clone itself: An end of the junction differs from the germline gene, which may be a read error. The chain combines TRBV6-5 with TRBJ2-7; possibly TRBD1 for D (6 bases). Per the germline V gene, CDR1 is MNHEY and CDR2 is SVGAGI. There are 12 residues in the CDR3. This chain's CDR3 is CASSPLTGTRVF. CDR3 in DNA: TGTGCCAGCAGTCCGCTTACCGGGACAAGGGTTTTC.

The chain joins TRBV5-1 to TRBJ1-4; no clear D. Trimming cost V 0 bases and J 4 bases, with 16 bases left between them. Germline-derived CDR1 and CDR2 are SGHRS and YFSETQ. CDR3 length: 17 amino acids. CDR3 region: CASSLADGMRFNEKLFF. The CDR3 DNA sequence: TGCGCCAGCAGCTTGGCCGACGGGATGCGCTTTAATGAAAAACTGTTTTTT.

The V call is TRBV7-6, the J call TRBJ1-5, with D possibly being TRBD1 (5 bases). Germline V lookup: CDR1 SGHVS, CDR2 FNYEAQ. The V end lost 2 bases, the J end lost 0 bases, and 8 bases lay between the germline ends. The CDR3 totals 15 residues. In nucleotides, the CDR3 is TGTGCCAGCAGCTTATCAGGGTATAGCAATCAGCCCCAGCATTTT. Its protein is CASSLSGYSNQPQHF.

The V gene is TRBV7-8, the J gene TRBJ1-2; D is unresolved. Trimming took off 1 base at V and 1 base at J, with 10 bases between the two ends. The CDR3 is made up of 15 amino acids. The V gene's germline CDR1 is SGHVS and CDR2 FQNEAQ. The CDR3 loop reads CASSLDRGNNYGYTF. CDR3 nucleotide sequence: TGTGCCAGCAGCTTAGATCGCGGCAATAACTATGGCTACACCTTC.

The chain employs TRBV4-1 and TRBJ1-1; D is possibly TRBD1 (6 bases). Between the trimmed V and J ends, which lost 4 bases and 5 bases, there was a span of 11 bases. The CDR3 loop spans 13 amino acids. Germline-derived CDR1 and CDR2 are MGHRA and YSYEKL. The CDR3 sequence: CASSPLDRTEAFF. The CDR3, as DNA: TGCGCCAGCAGCCCCTTAGACAGGACTGAAGCTTTCTTT.